The clone carrying this T cell receptor (beta chain) was seen just once. What it binds is not known. It was roughly 10 milliliters of peripheral blood that were drawn from each donor. The germline V gene has CDR1 SQVTM and CDR2 ANQGSEA. The CDR3 is made up of 14 amino acids. J gave up 12 bases and V 6 bases, and 12 bases lay outside the gene matches. It was with a sample-barcoded 5' primer and a J-beta primer mix that a second PCR of roughly 7 to 12 cycles was run. Every molecule of cDNA carried a tag from a template-switch adaptor with 12 random nucleotides. TCRdb reprocessed the 5' RACE reads via MiXCR and lists one record per CDR3 protein. The sample comprises 1.5 million to 2 million distinct CDR3 sequences, roughly 27% of which are singletons, and about 7.7% rests with the top ten. This sample is part of a study of blood T cells in healthy people across ages. General study findings and limits: Expanded clonotype shifts may have been confounded, as the donors had an unknown CMV status.

The source is a young woman in good health. The material sequenced was blood. The genes are TRBV29-1 and TRBJ2-1; TRBD2 matches at 12 bases. The CDR3: CSVEFLAGGSGQFF. The CDR3 coding sequence is TGCAGCGTCGAGTTCCTAGCGGGGGGGAGTGGGCAGTTCTTC.